Listed here is a single T cell receptor beta chain. In the authors' workflow: Reference gene primer amplification yielded estimated nucleated cell counts. Sequencing used immunoSEQ multiplex PCR; TCRdb keeps in-frame clones, though not all of them. From that table come the V and J calls and clone size; the DNA was used to work out D and trimming. The sample lists 55,000 to 65,000 clones; roughly four fifths were seen once. This entry comes from a study of blood T cell repertoires in COVID-19. For the study at large: COVID-19 samples collected from the United States, Italy and Spain covered acute and convalescent phases. PBMCs, B-cell-depleted T cells, or T cells provided the cDNA or gDNA that made up the material.

V lost 6 bases, J lost 10 bases, and 12 bases lay in between. CDR1 is MNHEY and CDR2 is SVGAGI in the germline V gene. The CDR3 totals 11 residues. The V call is TRBV6-5, the J call TRBJ1-1; the D gene is possibly TRBD1 (5 bases). The sequencing input was peripheral blood. This clonotype was sampled from a woman at least 80 years old with acute or convalescent COVID-19. The CDR3: CASSRGQGAFF. The CDR3 DNA follows: TGTGCCAGCAGCCGCGGCCAGGGAGCTTTCTTT.